Following are 31 T cell receptor beta chains from one sample sequenced in a study of T cell repertoires in cytomegalovirus infection. No cognate antigen is known for these TCRs. One entry per CDR3 protein results from TCRdb running MiXCR on the reads. The top ten clones hold roughly 12% of a sample with about a million distinct CDR3 sequences, under 40% of them seen once. The sequenced sample was cultured CD8+ T cells from PBMCs, obtained from culture after CMV antigen stimulation. The receptor source for this set is a human donor in good health (CMV status not recorded). Some clones in this sample may be carry-over from other donors' samples.

This clonotype was seen more than once but under ten times. The chain combines TRBV6-5 with TRBJ1-2; D is unresolved. V lost 5 bases and J lost 0, with 16 bases in between. The CDR3 consists of 16 residues. Looked up from germline, CDR1 is MNHEY and CDR2 is SVGAGI. The CDR3 coding sequence is TGTGCCAGCAGTCTCGTGGGAAAGAATCCTAACTATGGCTACACCTTC. It yields the protein CASSLVGKNPNYGYTF.

With respect to this clonotype: It is likely a read error, because the conserved phenylalanine at the end of the CDR3 is missing. The rearrangement uses TRBV25-1 and TRBJ2-7; 8 positions agree with TRBD2. There are 18 residues in the CDR3. J gave up 0 bases and V 1 base, and 11 bases lay outside the gene matches. The germline gives CDR1 MGHDK, CDR2 SYGVNS. As DNA, the CDR3 is TGTGCCAGCAGTGAATTACTCGCAGGTAGCGGGGCCTCCTACGAGCAGTACTCC. Translating gives CASSELLAGSGASYEQYS.

V is TRBV20-1 and J is TRBJ2-7, with a weak D call TRBD2 (6 bases). V was shortened by 3 bases and J by 6 bases, with 15 bases between the two germline ends. The CDR3 is 13 amino acids. Looked up from germline, CDR1 is DFQATT and CDR2 is SNEGSKA (reference sequence). CDR3 DNA sequence: TGCAGTGCTAGGCCCCTCACTAGCTCCGAGCAGTACTTC. The encoded protein is CSARPLTSSEQYF.

This chain joins TRBV10-3 and TRBJ2-1, with D tentatively TRBD2 (6 bases). V was trimmed by 5 bases and J by 7 bases, leaving 15 bases between them. The CDR3 is made up of 14 amino acids. CDR1 is ENHRY and CDR2 is SYGVKD in the germline V gene. The DNA of the CDR3 is TGTGCCATCAGTCCGCGGGGCCAACAAAATGAGCAGTTCTTC. Its translation: CAISPRGQQNEQFF.

This sequence joins TRBV4-3 and TRBJ1-4, with D possibly TRBD1 on 6 matching bases. CDR1 LGHNA and CDR2 YSLEER come from the germline V gene. The CDR3 has 13 amino acids. V gave up 3 bases and J gave up 8 bases, with 10 bases separating them. CDR3 protein: CASSQDSGEKLFF. Here the CDR3 DNA reads TGCGCCAGCAGCCAGGACAGTGGAGAAAAACTGTTTTTT.

This clonotype was counted between two and nine times. The V call is TRBV6-2 or TRBV6-3, the J call TRBJ2-7; 8 bases fit TRBD1. CDR1 and CDR2 (germline): MNHEY, SVGEGT. With 4 bases clipped from V and 3 bases from J, the junction kept 5 bases outside the gene matches. The CDR3 is 14 residues long. This CDR3 is CASSSGGWFYEQYV. The CDR3 DNA reads TGTGCCAGCAGTTCAGGGGGCTGGTTCTACGAGCAGTACGTC.

V gene TRBV5-6 combines with J gene TRBJ2-3; TRBD1 might be the D (6 bases). Trimming cost V 5 bases and J 2 bases, with 18 bases left between them. CDR3 length equals 16 residues. CDR1 is SGHDT and CDR2 is YYEEEE in the germline V gene. CDR3 nucleotides: TGTGCCAGCAGTCCTACCGGACAGAAACTCACAGATACGCAGTATTTT. This codes for CASSPTGQKLTDTQYF.

This sequence joins TRBV3-1 and TRBJ1-1, with 9 nucleotides matching TRBD1. The CDR3 totals 14 residues. Trimming cost V 4 bases and J 5 bases; bases outside gene matches: 5. Germline V gene lookup returns CDR1 LGHDT and CDR2 YNNKEL (reference sequence). Here the CDR3 reads CASSRLDRGTEAFF. The CDR3 bases are TGTGCCAGCAGCCGGCTGGACAGGGGAACTGAAGCTTTCTTT. Full variable domain (rest looked up from reference TRBV3-1 and TRBJ1-1): DTAVSQTPKYLVTQMGNDKSIKCEQNLGHDTMYWYKQDSKKFLKIMFSYNNKELIINETVPNRFSPKSPDKAHLNLHINSLELGDSAVYFCASSRLDRGTEAFFGQGTRLTVV.

This clonotype appeared a few times. The chain carries TRBV14 and TRBJ2-1; 12 positions agree with TRBD2. Germline loops: CDR1 SGHDN, CDR2 FVKESK. CDR3 length: 16 amino acids. J gave up 7 bases and V 2 bases, and 6 bases lay outside the gene matches. Here the CDR3 reads CASSQSRLAGGNEQFF. For the CDR3, the DNA is TGTGCCAGCAGCCAATCGAGGCTAGCGGGGGGGAATGAGCAGTTCTTC.

The chain links TRBV7-6 to TRBJ1-5, with D perhaps matching TRBD1 (6 bases). Between the trimmed V and J ends, which lost 6 bases and 2 bases, there was a span of 20 bases. Per the germline V gene, CDR1 is SGHVS and CDR2 is FNYEAQ. The CDR3 contains 17 residues. The CDR3 sequence: CASSTEGGPIGNQPQHF. The CDR3 DNA follows: TGTGCCAGCAGTACCGAAGGGGGGCCAATCGGCAATCAGCCCCAGCATTTT.

This chain joins TRBV25-1 and TRBJ1-2, with D perhaps TRBD1 (6 bases). Germline V gene data show CDR1 as MGHDK and CDR2 as SYGVNS. This CDR3 spans 18 amino acids. With 1 base removed from V and 0 bases from J, the gap between germline ends came to 18 bases. The DNA for the CDR3 is TGTGCCAGCAGTGAATCGGACAGCGCACCTGGAGCTAACTATGGCTACACCTTC. Its translation: CASSESDSAPGANYGYTF.

This clonotype was seen a few times. The chain couples TRBV5-4 to TRBJ2-7; D is possibly TRBD1 or TRBD2 (5 bases each). Germline loops: CDR1 SGHNT, CDR2 YYREEE (reference sequence). Trimming stripped 0 bases from V and 0 bases from J, with 10 bases between. The CDR3 length is 15 residues. DNA for the CDR3: TGTGCCAGCAGCTTGGGGGCAGGGACCTCCTACGAGCAGTACTTC. Translated: CASSLGAGTSYEQYF.

A few counts support this clonotype. This rearrangement joins TRBV11-2 to TRBJ2-5, with D perhaps matching TRBD1 or TRBD2 (6 bases each). Germline V gives CDR1 SGHAT, CDR2 FQNNGV. The CDR3 has 16 amino acids. The V end was cut by 0 bases, the J end by 5 bases, with 16 bases between. CDR3 region: CASSLDGRGRLETQYF. CDR3 nucleotide sequence: TGTGCCAGCAGCTTAGATGGACGGGGGCGGCTGGAGACCCAGTACTTC.

In this sample, this clonotype turned up many times. J is TRBJ1-5 and V is TRBV7-9; no clear D. This CDR3 spans 14 amino acids. Trimming left V 3 bases short and J 6 bases short, with 12 bases between. CDR1 SEHNR and CDR2 FQNEAQ come from the germline V gene (reference sequence). CDR3: CASSLGVGSQPQHF. The CDR3 DNA reads TGTGCCAGCAGCTTGGGAGTCGGCAGTCAGCCCCAGCATTTT.

This clonotype was seen only a few times. The chain is built from TRBV6-5 and TRBJ1-1; D gene uncertain. V lost 6 bases and J lost 8, with 10 bases in between. This CDR3 comprises 11 residues. Germline-derived CDR1 and CDR2 are MNHEY and SVGAGI. CDR3 loop: CASRSFTEAFF. In nucleotides, the CDR3 is TGTGCCAGCAGAAGTTTTACGGAAGCTTTCTTT.

Ten or more counts support this clonotype. The chain uses TRBV7-2 and TRBJ2-5; possible D gene TRBD2, 6 bases. Germline CDR1 SGHTA, CDR2 FQGNSA. This CDR3 is built from 17 residues. V was pared by 1 base and J by 5 bases, with 20 bases between. Here the CDR3 DNA reads TGTGCCAGCAGCTTAGGCTTCGGACTACGCGAACCGGAGACCCAGTACTTC. Protein product: CASSLGFGLREPETQYF.

V usage is TRBV24-1 and J usage is TRBJ2-6; no definite D call. The CDR3 sequence is 17 residues long. The V end lost 3 bases, the J end lost 0 bases, and 11 bases lay between the germline ends. The germline V gene has CDR1 KGHDR and CDR2 SFDVKD. Written as DNA, the CDR3 is TGTGCCACCAGTGATCTCCGCCGCGGCTCTGGGGCCAACGTCCTGACTTTC. This sequence encodes CATSDLRRGSGANVLTF.

This clonotype turned up a few times. The rearrangement uses TRBV27 and TRBJ1-1, with D unclear. Germline CDR1 and CDR2: MNHEY and SMNVEV (reference sequence). V lost 7 bases and J lost 2, with 20 bases in between. CDR3 length: 16 amino acids. As DNA, the CDR3 is TGTGCCAGCAACCGACTTGCCCAACGGCTAAACACTGAAGCTTTCTTT. Protein sequence: CASNRLAQRLNTEAFF.

The V and J genes are TRBV13 and TRBJ2-2, with 8 bases fitting TRBD2. Germline assignment: CDR1 PRHDT and CDR2 FYEKMQ (reference sequence). V trimming: 5 bases; J trimming: 2 bases; junction bases outside the gene matches: 10. The CDR3 runs 17 residues. In nucleotides, the CDR3 is TGTGCCAGCAGCCCGCGGGGTAGCGGGGCAAACACCGGGGAGCTGTTTTTT. Its translation is CASSPRGSGANTGELFF.

This clonotype was observed a handful of times. This chain links TRBV12-3 or TRBV12-4 with TRBJ1-2; 7 bases match TRBD1. The junction had 5 bases not matched to a gene; V was cut back by 0 bases and J by 7 bases. This CDR3 is 14 amino acids long. For the CDR3, the DNA is TGTGCCAGCAGTTTAGCGCCCAGGGGGGTTGGCTACACCTTC. Its translation is CASSLAPRGVGYTF.

This clonotype was recorded many times. This chain joins TRBV11-1 and TRBJ2-1; 13 bases fit TRBD2. This CDR3 has 17 amino acids. V was clipped by 2 bases and J by 7 bases; unmatched bases: 8. The germline V gene has CDR1 SGHAT and CDR2 FQDESV (reference sequence). CDR3: CASSLTRGLAGENEQFF. The CDR3 DNA reads TGTGCCAGCAGCTTAACGAGAGGACTAGCGGGGGAGAATGAGCAGTTCTTC.

The table lists this clonotype with many counts. As DNA, the CDR3 is TGTGCCAGCAGCCCGGACAGGGGGCATGGAAACACCATATATTTT. Its translation is CASSPDRGHGNTIYF. The rearrangement uses TRBV7-2 and TRBJ1-3; 11 bases line up with TRBD1. V lost 5 bases and J lost 3; bases outside the gene matches: 3. Germline loops: CDR1 SGHTA, CDR2 FQGNSA. This CDR3 is built from 15 residues.

The genes are TRBV7-4 and TRBJ2-7; 9 nucleotides align to TRBD1. V lost 5 bases to trimming and J lost 2 bases; unmatched junction nucleotides: 7. The CDR3 loop spans 15 amino acids. CDR1 SGHVT and CDR2 SQSDAQ come from the germline V gene. This CDR3 is CASSVRDRVPYEQYF. Written as DNA, the CDR3 is TGTGCCAGCAGCGTTCGGGACAGGGTGCCCTACGAGCAGTACTTC.

The genes are TRBV19 and TRBJ1-1; 8 nucleotides agree with TRBD1. Germline V CDR1 and CDR2: LNHDA, SQIVND (reference sequence). The CDR3 has 15 amino acids. Germline trimming cut 4 bases from V and 7 bases from J; bases unmatched to any gene: 11. The DNA of the CDR3 is TGTGCCAGTAGTACGGACAGGGTTGAAGCTAATGAAGCTTTCTTT. Its protein product is CASSTDRVEANEAFF.

The chain joins TRBV7-9 to TRBJ2-5; 9 bases are a match to TRBD2. The V gene end was trimmed by 5 bases and the J gene end by 4 bases; junction bases not matched to a gene: 5. The CDR3 is 14 amino acids. The germline V gene encodes CDR1 SEHNR and CDR2 FQNEAQ (reference sequence). The CDR3 reads CASSELAGAETQYF. The CDR3 DNA reads as TGTGCCAGCAGCGAACTAGCGGGTGCAGAGACCCAGTACTTC.

This chain connects TRBV29-1 to TRBJ2-5, with D perhaps being TRBD1 or TRBD2 (8 bases each). The CDR3 is 16 residues long. V lost 7 bases and J lost 4, with 25 bases in between. Germline CDR1 reads SQVTM; CDR2 reads ANQGSEA. The CDR3: CSARTGTDRGGETQYF. The CDR3 bases are TGCAGCGCTAGGACAGGGACGGACCGGGGGGGAGAGACCCAGTACTTC.

V gene TRBV7-3 combines with J gene TRBJ1-1; the match to TRBD1 covers 7 bases. CDR3 size: 15 residues. Trimming at V came to 0 bases and at J to 2 bases, leaving 3 bases not matched to a gene. The germline gives CDR1 SGHTA, CDR2 FQGTGA. The CDR3 nucleotides are TGTGCCAGCAGCTTAACGGGGACAGCCAACACTGAAGCTTTCTTT. Translation gives CASSLTGTANTEAFF.

This clonotype was counted only a few times. The chain employs TRBV9 and TRBJ2-5; TRBD2 matches 11 bases. The length of the CDR3 is 15 residues. Germline V gene sequence: CDR1 SGDLS, CDR2 YYNGEE. Trimming cost V 3 bases and J 1 base; bases outside gene matches: 2. The CDR3 nucleotides are TGTGCCAGCAGCGCCGGGACTAGCGGCCAAGAGACCCAGTACTTC. Translation: CASSAGTSGQETQYF.

The chain carries TRBV12-5 and TRBJ2-5; 9 bases agree with TRBD1. This CDR3 is built from 15 residues. J gave up 5 bases and V 2 bases, and 6 bases lay outside the gene matches. CDR1 is LGHNT and CDR2 is FRNRAP in the germline V gene. As DNA, the CDR3 is TGTGCTAGTGGTTTGTGGACAGGGGCTGGGGAGACCCAGTACTTC. Its translation: CASGLWTGAGETQYF.

The CDR3 nucleotides are TGTGCCAGCAGTTGGCCGCACAGGGGGCTTAGGAGCTCCTATAATTCACCCCTCCACTTT. Translation: CASSWPHRGLRSSYNSPLHF. V gene TRBV6-2 or TRBV6-3 combines with J gene TRBJ1-6; 9 positions agree with TRBD1. Germline lookup yields CDR1 MNHEY and CDR2 SVGEGT. The ends lost 4 bases at V and 0 bases at J; junction bases unmatched: 13. The length of the CDR3 is 20 residues.

This clonotype was found a few times. This sequence joins TRBV19 and TRBJ1-6; TRBD1 might be the D (6 bases). The CDR3 has 17 residues. The V gene lost 5 bases and the J gene lost 3 bases, with 17 bases spanning the gap. Germline V gene lookup returns CDR1 LNHDA and CDR2 SQIVND (reference sequence). CDR3 sequence: CASSPGRGQDYNSPLHF. CDR3 sequence (DNA): TGTGCCAGTAGTCCCGGACGGGGGCAAGACTATAATTCACCCCTCCACTTT.